What follows are 9 T cell receptor beta chains derived from one specimen sequenced in a study of response to subunit inactivated influenza vaccine. Via MiXCR, TCRdb re-called the RT-PCR reads, giving one row per CDR3 protein. The table has around 480,000 distinct CDR3 sequences, roughly 11% seen once. The specimen comprised PBMCs from blood, sampled roughly 6 weeks after vaccination. The receptors originated from a man in his fifties or sixties who received an inactivated influenza vaccine.

This clonotype was recorded a few times. The chain has TRBV4-1 and TRBJ2-4; perhaps TRBD1 as D (5 bases). Trimming left V 6 bases short and J 9 bases short, with 15 bases between. This CDR3 comprises 13 residues. The V gene's germline CDR1 is MGHRA and CDR2 YSYEKL. Here the CDR3 reads CASRLKDTGIQYF. The CDR3, as DNA: TGCGCCAGCAGGCTGAAGGACACCGGCATTCAGTACTTC.

This clonotype has a handful of counts. The V and J genes are TRBV20-1 and TRBJ2-4; D assignment may be TRBD1 or TRBD2 (5 bases each). The CDR3 contains 14 residues. Germline CDR1 reads DFQATT; CDR2 reads SNEGSKA (reference sequence). V lost 5 bases and J 0 bases, leaving 11 bases between the germline ends. The DNA for the CDR3 is TGCAGTGCTGATGCCGGGACAGCCAAAAACATTCAGTACTTC. Translation: CSADAGTAKNIQYF.

The sample holds many counts of this clonotype. The V and J genes are TRBV12-3 or TRBV12-4 and TRBJ2-7, with D perhaps being TRBD1 or TRBD2 (5 bases each). CDR3 size: 14 residues. V lost 5 bases and J lost 2, with 13 bases in between. The CDR3 loop is CASSPRGGPYEQYF. CDR3 DNA: TGTGCCAGCAGTCCGCGTGGGGGACCCTACGAGCAGTACTTC.

J is TRBJ1-4 and V is TRBV5-1; TRBD1 aligns across 7 bases. Germline V gene sequence: CDR1 SGHRS, CDR2 YFSETQ. The J segment lost 7 bases and the V segment lost 0 bases, leaving 3 bases of the junction unmatched. The CDR3 length is 14 residues. Here the CDR3 reads CASSLEQGGEKLFF. In nucleotides, the CDR3 is TGCGCCAGCAGCTTGGAGCAGGGGGGTGAAAAACTGTTTTTT.

This clonotype was detected a few times. This chain links TRBV12-3 or TRBV12-4 with TRBJ2-1; D gene uncertain. The CDR3 has 13 residues. V lost 1 base and J lost 7, with 8 bases in between. The CDR3 protein is CASSLGGMNEQFF. CDR3 sequence (DNA): TGTGCCAGCAGTTTAGGGGGTATGAATGAGCAGTTCTTC.

This clonotype was picked up many times. The chain combines TRBV6-2 or TRBV6-3 with TRBJ2-7; the match to TRBD1 covers 7 bases. CDR3 size: 15 residues. The junction had 4 bases not matched to a gene; V was cut back by 2 bases and J by 0 bases. The V gene's germline CDR1 is MNHEY and CDR2 SVGEGT. The CDR3 loop is CASSYPGTVSYEQYF. The CDR3 nucleotides are TGTGCCAGCAGTTACCCCGGGACAGTCTCCTACGAGCAGTACTTC.

This chain joins TRBV20-1 and TRBJ2-2, with 7 bases lining up with TRBD2. The CDR3 covers 17 residues. V lost 2 bases and J lost 0; bases outside the gene matches: 9. The germline gives CDR1 DFQATT, CDR2 SNEGSKA (reference sequence). The CDR3 DNA sequence: TGCAGTGCTAGAAGTGCTAGCGGAAATTCGAACACCGGGGAGCTGTTTTTT. It is translated as CSARSASGNSNTGELFF.

This clonotype was recorded a few times. The chain carries TRBV7-9 and TRBJ2-1; D might be TRBD2 (6 bases). CDR3 length: 13 amino acids. Trimming removed 6 bases from V and 5 bases from J, with 11 bases in between. Germline CDR1 SEHNR, CDR2 FQNEAQ (reference sequence). CDR3 coding DNA: TGTGCCAGCAGGCGCGGGACCGACAATGAGCAGTTCTTC. Its protein is CASRRGTDNEQFF.

The CDR3 nucleotides are TGTGCCAGCAGCCAAGTCGGCGGAAAACTGTTTTTT. Translation: CASSQVGGKLFF. The chain couples TRBV14 to TRBJ1-4; no firm D call. Trimming cost V 1 base and J 10 bases, with 7 bases left between them. From germline, CDR1 is SGHDN and CDR2 FVKESK. This CDR3 region has 12 residues.